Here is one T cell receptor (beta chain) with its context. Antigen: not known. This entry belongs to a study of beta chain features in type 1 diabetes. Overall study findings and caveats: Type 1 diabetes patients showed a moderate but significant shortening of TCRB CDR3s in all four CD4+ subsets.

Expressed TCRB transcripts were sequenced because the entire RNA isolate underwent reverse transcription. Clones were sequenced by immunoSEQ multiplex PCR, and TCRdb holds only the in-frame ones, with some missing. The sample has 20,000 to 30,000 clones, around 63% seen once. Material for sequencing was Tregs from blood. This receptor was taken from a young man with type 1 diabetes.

The CDR3 here is CASRLTRHHYNEQFF. Written as DNA, the CDR3 is TGTGCCAGCAGGCTGACAAGGCACCACTACAATGAGCAGTTCTTC. The rearrangement links TRBV6-1 to TRBJ2-1; D gene unclear. The V end lost 6 bases, the J end lost 3 bases, and 15 bases lay between the germline ends. This CDR3 is built from 15 residues. Per germline, CDR1 MNHNS and CDR2 SASEGT.